The present TCR beta chain was sequenced within a study of blood T cells in healthy people across ages. J lost 1 base, V lost 4 bases, and 6 bases had no gene match. The length of the CDR3 is 16 residues. Germline-derived CDR1 and CDR2 are SGHRS and YFSETQ. This clonotype appeared a few times. PCR was performed a second time for about 6 to 11 cycles using a sample-barcoded 5' primer and a J-beta primer mix. TCRdb recomputed calls from the 5' RACE reads with MiXCR, one row per CDR3 protein. The sample lists roughly 680,000 distinct CDR3 sequences, more than 20% seen once, with around 3.4% in the top ten.

The origin of this receptor is a man in his 70s in good health. The chain couples TRBV5-1 to TRBJ1-5; TRBD1 agrees at 9 bases. Sequences were obtained from blood. The DNA for the CDR3 is TGCGCCAGCAGCGCTCCGGGACAGGGAAGCAATCAGCCCCAGCATTTT. Amino acid sequence: CASSAPGQGSNQPQHF.